A single sample is the source of the 8 T cell receptor beta chains below, sequenced in a study of blood T cell repertoires in COVID-19. Measured with immunoSEQ multiplex PCR; TCRdb has only the in-frame clones, and not every one. Of around 200,000 clones detected, around 80% appear once; the ten largest clones hold about 14%. Sequenced sample: peripheral blood. The receptors come from a woman in her 70s with COVID-19, enrolled during active disease.

V and J are TRBV19 and TRBJ1-5; D unclear. CDR1 and CDR2 (germline): LNHDA, SQIVND (reference sequence). Trimming pared 3 bases from V and 0 bases from J, leaving 21 bases between. The CDR3 consists of 19 residues. The CDR3 DNA follows: TGTGCCAGTAGTATCATCCCCGGGGTTACCCTTCTTAGCAATCAGCCCCAGCATTTT. As protein: CASSIIPGVTLLSNQPQHF.

For the CDR3, the DNA is TGTGCCAGCTCACCACGACTAGCGGGAGCCTACAATGAGCAGTTCTTC. Translating it yields CASSPRLAGAYNEQFF. The chain has TRBV18 and TRBJ2-1, with TRBD2 matching over 12 bases. CDR3 length: 16 residues. CDR1 and CDR2 (germline): KGHSH, LQKENI. V was clipped by 1 base and J by 2 bases; unmatched bases: 0. Using reference TRBV18 and TRBJ2-1 for the parts outside the CDR3, the full variable domain is NAGVMQNPRHLVRRRGQEARLRCSPMKGHSHVYWYRQLPEEGLKFMVYLQKENIIDESGMPKERFSAEFPKEGPSILRIQQVVRGDSAAYFCASSPRLAGAYNEQFFGPGTRLTVL.

The V and J genes are TRBV30 and TRBJ2-3; D is perhaps TRBD1 (5 bases). The germline gives CDR1 GTSNPN, CDR2 SVGIG (reference sequence). The CDR3 spans 14 residues. With 3 bases removed from V and 4 bases from J, the gap between germline ends came to 14 bases. The CDR3 DNA follows: TGTGCCTGGAGCTGGGGCGAAGGGTCAGATACGCAGTATTTT. It encodes CAWSWGEGSDTQYF. The entire variable domain, with the rest obtained from reference TRBV30 and TRBJ2-3, is as follows: SQTIHQWPATLVQPVGSPLSLECTVEGTSNPNLYWYRQAAGRGLQLLFYSVGIGQISSEVPQNLSASRPQDRQFILSSKKLLLSDSGFYLCAWSWGEGSDTQYFGPGTRLTVL.

This clone showed up just a few times. V gene TRBV2 combines with J gene TRBJ1-1; 9 bases fit TRBD1. CDR1 and CDR2 from the germline V gene are SNHLY and FYNNEI. Losses at the gene ends were 5 bases for V and 5 bases for J; bases not matched to a gene: 6. This CDR3 is built from 14 residues. CDR3: CASSPQGAGTEAFF. The CDR3 coding sequence is TGTGCCAGCAGTCCACAGGGGGCGGGAACTGAAGCTTTCTTT. Variable domain in full (rest from reference TRBV2 and TRBJ1-1): EPEVTQTPSHQVTQMGQEVILRCVPISNHLYFYWYRQILGQKVEFLVSFYNNEISEKSEIFDDQFSVERPDGSNFTLKIRSTKLEDSAMYFCASSPQGAGTEAFFGQGTRLTVV.

The chain has TRBV20-1 and TRBJ1-6, with D unclear. Germline V gives CDR1 DFQATT, CDR2 SNEGSKA (reference sequence). Trimming stripped 3 bases from V and 14 bases from J, with 11 bases between. CDR3 length equals 11 residues. CDR3 DNA: TGCAGTGCTAGCACGGGGAAGGCCCTCCACTTT. Protein product: CSASTGKALHF.

Turning to this clone: Other DNA sequences within the sample encode an identical CDR3. The chain couples TRBV3-1 (or the pseudogene TRBV3-2) to TRBJ1-3, with 7 bases aligning to TRBD1. Germline trimming cut 3 bases from V and 1 base from J; bases unmatched to any gene: 3. The CDR3 sequence is 15 residues long. CDR1 LGHDT and CDR2 YNNKEL come from the germline V gene (reference sequence). The CDR3 sequence: CASSQETGSGNTIYF. The DNA of the CDR3 is TGTGCCAGCAGCCAGGAGACAGGGTCTGGAAACACCATATATTTT.

V gene TRBV14 combines with J gene TRBJ1-6; D call uncertain. Trimming took off 0 bases at V and 10 bases at J, with 4 bases between the two ends. This CDR3 has 12 residues. The germline V gene has CDR1 SGHDN and CDR2 FVKESK. The CDR3 loop is CASSQDSSPLHF. The CDR3 region has the DNA TGTGCCAGCAGCCAAGATTCATCACCCCTCCACTTT.

The chain employs TRBV18 and TRBJ2-6; D call uncertain. This CDR3 has 16 amino acids. Trimming removed 3 bases from V and 0 bases from J, with 9 bases in between. CDR1 KGHSH and CDR2 LQKENI come from the germline V gene. CDR3 region: CASSPEIGSGANVLTF. The CDR3 nucleotides read TGTGCCAGCTCACCCGAAATCGGCTCTGGGGCCAACGTCCTGACTTTC.